The rows below give T cell receptor beta chains drawn from one sample of a study of T cell repertoires in ileal Crohn's disease. Using immunoSEQ multiplex PCR, the repertoire was profiled, and TCRdb retains in-frame clones only, with some absent. The data contain tens of thousands of clones, roughly 91% of them singletons. The specimen sequenced was ileal tissue. These TCRs come from an adult with Crohn's disease. The CDR3 runs from the conserved cysteine through the conserved F or W. A D gene is named only where the DNA matches it firmly. A row's size may be missing; if present it is once, few, many or a size class.

clone size	D gene	V gene	J gene	CDR3 protein	CDR3 DNA
.	.	TRBV5-4	TRBJ2-1	CASSLVGAPSNEQFF	TGTGCCAGCAGCTTGGTAGGGGCCCCTAGCAATGAGCAGTTCTTC
.	.	TRBV4-3	TRBJ2-3	CASSQGGSGSDTQYF	TGCGCCAGCAGCCAAGGAGGCTCGGGGTCGGATACGCAGTATTTT
.	TRBD1	TRBV5-1	TRBJ2-2	CASSWTGEMGTGELFF	TGCGCCAGCAGCTGGACAGGGGAGATGGGGACCGGGGAGCTGTTTTTT
.	TRBD1	TRBV19	TRBJ1-2	CASSDRGPYGYTF	TGTGCCAGCAGCGACAGGGGGCCCTATGGCTACACCTTC
.	TRBD2	TRBV19	TRBJ2-3	CATSLYSGRAADTQYF	TGTGCCACTTCCCTCTATAGCGGGAGGGCCGCAGATACGCAGTATTTT
.	TRBD1	TRBV18	TRBJ1-2	CASSRDRTRAGPQYGYTF	TGTGCCAGCTCACGGGACAGGACCCGTGCTGGTCCCCAATATGGCTACACCTTC
.	.	TRBV5-4	TRBJ1-3	CASSINPGKKGGNTIYF	TGTGCCAGCAGTATCAACCCCGGGAAGAAAGGCGGAAACACCATATATTTT
.	TRBD1	TRBV18	TRBJ1-2	CASSPPGQGRYGYTF	TGTGCCAGCTCACCTCCGGGACAGGGGCGCTATGGCTACACCTTC
once	.	TRBV18	TRBJ2-5	CASSPYGEETQYF	TGTGCCAGCTCACCCTACGGGGAAGAGACCCAGTACTTC
.	TRBD1	TRBV5-6	TRBJ1-2	CASSLVGTAGYTF	TGTGCCAGCAGCTTGGTTGGGACAGCGGGCTACACCTTC
.	TRBD1	TRBV29-1	TRBJ1-1	CSVSIQGMNTEAFF	TGCAGCGTTTCCATACAGGGGATGAACACTGAAGCTTTCTTT
once	TRBD1	TRBV4-1	TRBJ1-4	CASSQEAGGAPNEKLFF	TGCGCCAGCAGCCAAGAGGCAGGGGGCGCCCCTAATGAAAAACTGTTTTTT
.	.	TRBV6-6	TRBJ1-5	CASQGNSNQPQHF	TGTGCCAGCCAGGGGAATAGCAATCAGCCCCAGCATTTT
few	.	TRBV10-2	TRBJ2-2	CASSLTGNTGELFF	TGCGCCAGCAGTTTAACAGGGAACACCGGGGAGCTGTTTTTT
.	.	TRBV30	TRBJ2-7	CAWSFGADEQYF	TGTGCCTGGAGTTTTGGGGCAGACGAGCAGTACTTC
.	.	TRBV6-4	TRBJ2-1	CASSVERGGYEQFF	TGTGCCAGCAGTGTGGAGAGGGGGGGATATGAGCAGTTCTTC
.	.	TRBV4-1	TRBJ1-1	CASSQDGVQGITEAFF	TGCGCCAGCAGCCAAGATGGGGTACAGGGAATAACTGAAGCTTTCTTT
.	.	TRBV5-1	TRBJ1-1	CASSLAGQTNTEAFF	TGCGCCAGCAGCTTGGCAGGGCAGACAAACACTGAAGCTTTCTTT
.	.	TRBV19	TRBJ2-4	CASSIGGQNNIQYF	TGTGCCAGTAGTATAGGGGGGCAGAATAACATTCAGTACTTC
.	.	TRBV2	TRBJ2-2	CASRTEGNTGELFF	TGTGCCAGCAGGACCGAGGGGAACACCGGGGAGCTGTTTTTT
.	.	TRBV14	TRBJ2-5	CASSRKGETQYF	TGTGCCAGCAGCCGGAAGGGGGAGACCCAGTACTTC
.	TRBD1	TRBV7-3	TRBJ2-7	CASSIGGQGPYEQYF	TGTGCCAGCAGTATCGGGGGACAGGGTCCCTACGAGCAGTACTTC
.	.	TRBV9	TRBJ2-6	CASSEQLAGANVLTF	TGTGCCAGCAGCGAACAACTAGCTGGGGCCAACGTCCTGACTTTC
.	.	TRBV9	TRBJ1-1	CASSVGGQGRTEAFF	TGTGCCAGCAGCGTAGGTGGTCAGGGAAGGACTGAAGCTTTCTTT